This T cell receptor beta chain appears in the sequencing data of a study of shared clonotypes between healthy human individuals. General study findings and limits: Generation of non-shared clonotypes was less probable than generation of clonotypes shared by all four donors. Several donors held about 5% of naive CD4 clonotypes in common.

This clone has at least ten counts. No antigen is known for it. Several immunoSEQ plates held equal portions of the genomic DNA taken from each subset. The table came from immunoSEQ multiplex PCR; TCRdb's copy has only in-frame clones and leaves some out. Of about 1 million clones detected, more than 65% appear once; the ten largest clones hold 1.5%. The CDR3 length is 13 residues. The germline gives CDR1 SGHNT, CDR2 YYREEE (reference sequence). The V segment lost 3 bases and the J segment 6 bases; nucleotides outside the gene matches: 4. Healthy HIV-negative adults with no recent acute infections or vaccinations were recruited as donors.

This sequence was found in a man younger than 35 in good health. This chain connects TRBV5-4 to TRBJ2-3; 7 bases are a match to TRBD1. Sequenced sample: memory CD4+ T cells sorted from blood. As to subset: CD45RA-negative fraction. The CDR3 loop reads CASSWQGVDTQYF. The CDR3 DNA sequence: TGTGCCAGCAGCTGGCAGGGGGTTGATACGCAGTATTTT.